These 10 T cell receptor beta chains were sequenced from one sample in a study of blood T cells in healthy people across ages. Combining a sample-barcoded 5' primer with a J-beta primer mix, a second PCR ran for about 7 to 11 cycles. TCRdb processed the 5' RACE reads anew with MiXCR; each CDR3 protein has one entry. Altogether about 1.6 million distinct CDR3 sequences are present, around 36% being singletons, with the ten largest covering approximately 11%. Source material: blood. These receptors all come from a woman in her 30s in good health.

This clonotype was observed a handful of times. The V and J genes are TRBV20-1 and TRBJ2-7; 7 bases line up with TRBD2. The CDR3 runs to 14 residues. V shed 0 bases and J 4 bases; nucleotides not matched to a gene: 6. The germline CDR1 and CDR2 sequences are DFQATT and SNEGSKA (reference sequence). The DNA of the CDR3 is TGCAGTGCTAGAGATCTCCTAGCGGAATACGAGCAGTACTTC. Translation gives CSARDLLAEYEQYF.

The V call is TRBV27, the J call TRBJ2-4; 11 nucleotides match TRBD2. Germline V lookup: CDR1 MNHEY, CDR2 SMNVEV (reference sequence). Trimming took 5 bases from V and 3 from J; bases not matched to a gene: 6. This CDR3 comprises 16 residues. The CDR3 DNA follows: TGTGCCAGCAGTCCGGGACTAGCGGCTTTCAAAAACATTCAGTACTTC. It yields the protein CASSPGLAAFKNIQYF.

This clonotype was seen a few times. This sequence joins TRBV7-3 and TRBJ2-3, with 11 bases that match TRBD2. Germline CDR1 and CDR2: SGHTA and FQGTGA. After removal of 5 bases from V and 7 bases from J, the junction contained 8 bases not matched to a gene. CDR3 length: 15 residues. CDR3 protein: CASSPGTSGYNTQYF. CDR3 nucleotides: TGTGCCAGCAGCCCCGGGACTAGCGGATACAATACGCAGTATTTT.

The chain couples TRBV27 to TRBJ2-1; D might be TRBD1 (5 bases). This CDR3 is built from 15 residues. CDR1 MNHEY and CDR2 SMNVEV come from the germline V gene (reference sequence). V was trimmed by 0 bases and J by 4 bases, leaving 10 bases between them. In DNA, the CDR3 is TGTGCCAGCAGTTTATCGACAGCCGTTTACAATGAGCAGTTCTTC. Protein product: CASSLSTAVYNEQFF.

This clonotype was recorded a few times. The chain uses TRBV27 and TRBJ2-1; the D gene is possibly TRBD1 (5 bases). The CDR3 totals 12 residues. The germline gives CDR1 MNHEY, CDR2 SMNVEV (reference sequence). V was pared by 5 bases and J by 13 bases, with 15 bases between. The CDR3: CASSPGLQAQFF. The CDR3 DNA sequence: TGTGCCAGCAGTCCTGGATTACAGGCCCAGTTCTTC.

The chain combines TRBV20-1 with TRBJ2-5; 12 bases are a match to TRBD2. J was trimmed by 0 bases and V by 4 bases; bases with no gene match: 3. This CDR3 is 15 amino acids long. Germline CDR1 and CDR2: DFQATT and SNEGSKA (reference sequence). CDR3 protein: CSAKRTSGDQETQYF. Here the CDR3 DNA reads TGCAGTGCTAAAAGGACTAGCGGGGACCAAGAGACCCAGTACTTC.

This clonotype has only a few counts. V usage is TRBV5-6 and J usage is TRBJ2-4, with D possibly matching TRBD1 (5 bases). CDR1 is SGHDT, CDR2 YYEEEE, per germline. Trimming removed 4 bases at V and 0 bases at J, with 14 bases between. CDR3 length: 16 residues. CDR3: CASSVSAGIAKNIQYF. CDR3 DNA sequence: TGTGCCAGCAGCGTATCGGCAGGGATAGCCAAAAACATTCAGTACTTC.

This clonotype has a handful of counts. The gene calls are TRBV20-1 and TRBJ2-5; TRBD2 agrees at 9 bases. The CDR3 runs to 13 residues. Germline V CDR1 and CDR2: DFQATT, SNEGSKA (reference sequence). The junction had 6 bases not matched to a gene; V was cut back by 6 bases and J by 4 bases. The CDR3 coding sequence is TGCAGTGCCGATTCGCGGGGGGGAGAGACCCAGTACTTC. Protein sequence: CSADSRGGETQYF.

The CDR3 DNA reads as TGCAGTGCTACCTCCCCGGGGTTCGATTACGAGCAGTACTTC. Protein: CSATSPGFDYEQYF. J is TRBJ2-4 and V is TRBV20-1, with a possible D match to TRBD2 (5 bases). The better agreement between TRBJ2-7 and the DNA end casts doubt on the J call. Germline V gene sequence: CDR1 DFQATT, CDR2 SNEGSKA (reference sequence). CDR3 length: 14 amino acids.

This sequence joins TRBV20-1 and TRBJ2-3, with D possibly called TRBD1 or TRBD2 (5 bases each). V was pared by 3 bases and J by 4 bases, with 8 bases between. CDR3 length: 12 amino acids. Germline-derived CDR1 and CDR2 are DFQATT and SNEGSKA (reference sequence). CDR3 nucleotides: TGCAGTGCTAGCGGGACGTCAGATACGCAGTATTTT. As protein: CSASGTSDTQYF.